The clone carrying this T cell receptor (beta chain) was counted many times. Its antigen is undetermined. This entry comes from a study of T-cell reconstitution after alpha-beta-depleted transplantation in children. Broader study findings: Hyperexpanded clones declined; after one year, newly produced T cells mostly supplied diversity. Approximately two months post-transplant, alpha-beta T cells reportedly originated from several hundred expanded graft clones. It was surviving recipient T cells and thymic progenitors that gave some patients high TCRbeta diversity at day 60.

Researchers prepared the TCRbeta library using unique molecular identifiers, the study reports. TCRdb independently ran MiXCR on the PCR reads; one entry per CDR3 protein. The sample includes approximately 490,000 distinct CDR3 sequences, about 11% seen only once; the top ten take 2%. The V end was cut by 3 bases, the J end by 2 bases, with 13 bases between. Germline assignment: CDR1 SGHTA and CDR2 FQGNSA. The CDR3 consists of 15 residues. The origin of this receptor is a child aged 2-15 years with inherited bone marrow failure, due to receive a stem cell transplant. V is TRBV7-2 and J is TRBJ2-5; unclear D gene. Sequencing used PBMCs, obtained before TCRalphabeta/CD19-depleted stem cell transplant. CDR3 sequence (DNA): TGTGCCAGCAGCTTGTACGGGCAGCTGCAAGAGACCCAGTACTTC. Translating it yields CASSLYGQLQETQYF.